This T cell receptor beta chain emerged from a study of CD8 T cells in Susac syndrome. Study-wide results and caveats: CD4+ T cell repertoires in Susac syndrome lacked clonal expansion.

V lost 6 bases and J 0 bases, leaving 13 bases between the germline ends. There are 16 residues in the CDR3. Germline V gives CDR1 SGHKS, CDR2 YYEKEE (reference sequence). To note about this clonotype: What it recognizes is unknown.

When the RNA was reverse transcribed, random hexamers were used with an input of roughly 0.5 to 1 ug. TCRdb analysed the immunoSEQ multiplex PCR reads with MiXCR anew, one entry per CDR3 protein. The sample has 170,000 or so distinct CDR3 sequences, approximately 94% seen once; the top ten hold over 0.095%. V and J are TRBV5-5 and TRBJ1-6; a weak D match, TRBD1 (6 bases). This TCR came from a human donor with Susac syndrome. Material for sequencing was CD4+ T cells from PBMCs. The CDR3 region has the DNA TGTGCCAGCAATCGGGACACAAGCTCCTATAATTCACCCCTCCACTTT. It is translated as CASNRDTSSYNSPLHF.